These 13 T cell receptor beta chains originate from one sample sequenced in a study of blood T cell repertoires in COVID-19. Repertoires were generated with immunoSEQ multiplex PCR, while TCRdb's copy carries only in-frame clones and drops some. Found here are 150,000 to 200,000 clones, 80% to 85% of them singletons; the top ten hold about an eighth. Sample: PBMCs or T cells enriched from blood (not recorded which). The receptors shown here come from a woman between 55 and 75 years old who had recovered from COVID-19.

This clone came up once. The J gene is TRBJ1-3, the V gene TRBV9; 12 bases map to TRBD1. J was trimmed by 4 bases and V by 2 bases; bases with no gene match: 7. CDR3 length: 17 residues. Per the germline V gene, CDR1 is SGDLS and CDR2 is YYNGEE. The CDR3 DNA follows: TGTGCCAGCAGCGTCCTCCGGGACAGGGGGCGCGGAAACACCATATATTTT. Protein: CASSVLRDRGRGNTIYF.

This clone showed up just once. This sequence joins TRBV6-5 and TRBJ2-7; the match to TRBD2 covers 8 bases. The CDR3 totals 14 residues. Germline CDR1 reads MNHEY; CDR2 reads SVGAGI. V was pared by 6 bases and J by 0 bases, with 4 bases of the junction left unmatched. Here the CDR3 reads CASSPGLASYEQYF. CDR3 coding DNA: TGTGCCAGCAGCCCCGGACTAGCCTCCTACGAGCAGTACTTC.

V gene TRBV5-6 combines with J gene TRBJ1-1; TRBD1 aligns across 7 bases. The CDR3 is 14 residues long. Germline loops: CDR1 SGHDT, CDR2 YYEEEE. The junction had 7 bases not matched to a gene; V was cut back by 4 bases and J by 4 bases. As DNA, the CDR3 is TGTGCCAGCAGCGCGGGACAGCCTGGCACTGAAGCTTTCTTT. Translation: CASSAGQPGTEAFF. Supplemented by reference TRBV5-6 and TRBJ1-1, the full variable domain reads DAGVTQSPTHLIKTRGQQVTLRCSPKSGHDTVSWYQQALGQGPQFIFQYYEEEERQRGNFPDRFSGHQFPNYSSELNVNALLLGDSALYLCASSAGQPGTEAFFGQGTRLTVV.

CDR3 sequence reads: CSGTGVMNTEAFF. The CDR3, as DNA: TGCAGCGGGACCGGGGTAATGAACACTGAAGCTTTCTTT. This rearrangement joins TRBV29-1 to TRBJ1-1; the D is unclear. The CDR3 has 13 amino acids. The germline V gene encodes CDR1 SQVTM and CDR2 ANQGSEA. V gave up 7 bases and J gave up 0 bases, with 12 bases separating them.

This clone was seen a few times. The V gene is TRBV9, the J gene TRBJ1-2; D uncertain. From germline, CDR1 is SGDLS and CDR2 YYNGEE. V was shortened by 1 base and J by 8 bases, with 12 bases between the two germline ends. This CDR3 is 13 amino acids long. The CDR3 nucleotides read TGTGCCAGCAGCGTAAGGGCCGCGGGGGGCTACACCTTC. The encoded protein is CASSVRAAGGYTF. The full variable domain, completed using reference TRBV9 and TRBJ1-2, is DSGVTQTPKHLITATGQRVTLRCSPRSGDLSVYWYQQSLDQGLQFLIQYYNGEERAKGNILERFSAQQFPDLHSELNLSSLELGDSALYFCASSVRAAGGYTFGSGTRLTVV.

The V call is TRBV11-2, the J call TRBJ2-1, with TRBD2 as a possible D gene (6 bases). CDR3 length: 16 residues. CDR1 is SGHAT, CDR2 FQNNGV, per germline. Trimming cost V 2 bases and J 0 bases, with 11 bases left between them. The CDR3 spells CASSLMGTRSYNEQFF. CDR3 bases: TGTGCCAGCAGCTTAATGGGGACTCGCTCCTACAATGAGCAGTTCTTC.

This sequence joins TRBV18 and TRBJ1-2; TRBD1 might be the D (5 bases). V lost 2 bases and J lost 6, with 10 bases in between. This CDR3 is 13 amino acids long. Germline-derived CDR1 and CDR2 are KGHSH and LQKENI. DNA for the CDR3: TGTGCCAGCTCACCAGGAGGGGTTGATGGCTACACCTTC. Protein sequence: CASSPGGVDGYTF.

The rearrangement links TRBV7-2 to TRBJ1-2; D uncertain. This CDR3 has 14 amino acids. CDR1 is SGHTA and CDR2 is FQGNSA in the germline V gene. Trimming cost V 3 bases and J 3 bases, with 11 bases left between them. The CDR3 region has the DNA TGTGCCAGCAGCTTTTACGGTGTTGACTATGGCTACACCTTC. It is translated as CASSFYGVDYGYTF.

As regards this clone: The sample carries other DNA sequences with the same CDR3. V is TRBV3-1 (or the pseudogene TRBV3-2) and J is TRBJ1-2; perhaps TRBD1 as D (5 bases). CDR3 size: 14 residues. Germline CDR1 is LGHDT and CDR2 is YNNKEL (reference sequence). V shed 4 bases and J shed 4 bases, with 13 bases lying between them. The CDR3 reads CASSPDTQGYGYTF. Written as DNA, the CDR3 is TGTGCCAGCAGCCCAGACACCCAGGGCTATGGCTACACCTTC.

This CDR3 is CASSEGAGSVETQYF. The CDR3 nucleotides read TGCGCCAGCAGCGAGGGTGCGGGAAGCGTGGAGACCCAGTACTTC. The chain links TRBV5-1 to TRBJ2-5; a weak D match, TRBD2 (6 bases). Germline lookup yields CDR1 SGHRS and CDR2 YFSETQ. The CDR3 consists of 15 residues. V lost 4 bases, J lost 5 bases, and 18 bases lay in between.

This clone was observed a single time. The CDR3 nucleotides are TGCGCCAGCAGCGGGGAGACAGGGTATAATGAAAAACTGTTTTTT. The encoded protein is CASSGETGYNEKLFF. The rearrangement joins TRBV5-1 to TRBJ1-4; TRBD1 agrees at 7 bases. The CDR3 contains 15 residues. Germline loops: CDR1 SGHRS, CDR2 YFSETQ. The trim removed 4 bases at V and 4 bases at J, leaving 7 bases unmatched.

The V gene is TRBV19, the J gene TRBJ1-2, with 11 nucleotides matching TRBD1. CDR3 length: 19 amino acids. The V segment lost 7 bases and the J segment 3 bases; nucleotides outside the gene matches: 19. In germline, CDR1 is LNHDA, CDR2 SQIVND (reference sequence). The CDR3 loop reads CASTSPPGQGESGYYGYTF. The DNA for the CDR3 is TGTGCCAGTACAAGCCCTCCGGGACAGGGGGAATCCGGGTACTATGGCTACACCTTC. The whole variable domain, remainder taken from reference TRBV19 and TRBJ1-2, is DGGITQSPKYLFRKEGQNVTLSCEQNLNHDAMYWYRQDPGQGLRLIYYSQIVNDFQKGDIAEGYSVSREKKESFPLTVTSAQKNPTAFYLCASTSPPGQGESGYYGYTFGSGTRLTVV.

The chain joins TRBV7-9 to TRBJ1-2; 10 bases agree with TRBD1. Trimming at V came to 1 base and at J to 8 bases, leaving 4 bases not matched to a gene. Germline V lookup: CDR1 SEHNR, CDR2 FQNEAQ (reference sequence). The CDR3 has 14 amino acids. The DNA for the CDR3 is TGTGCCAGCAGCTTAGGACAGGGGGCATCCGGCTACACCTTC. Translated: CASSLGQGASGYTF.